This T cell receptor beta chain was recovered during a study of T-cell memory formation after mild COVID-19. Overall study results and limits: Pre-infection memory held some responding clones, suggesting pre-existing cross-reactive T cells responded. The second-wave clones peaking on day 37 were not confirmed as SARS-CoV-2-specific. There was a balanced CD4/CD8 profile in clones contracting day 15 to 85, and later expanders leaned CD4+.

Concerning this clonotype itself: Its antigen is not identified.

The junction had 3 bases not matched to a gene; V was cut back by 0 bases and J by 2 bases. The length of the CDR3 is 15 residues. CDR1 SGHTA and CDR2 FQGNSA come from the germline V gene. Constant-segment primers served in 5'RACE that generated TCR alpha and TCR beta cDNA libraries bearing sample barcodes and UMIs. TCRdb re-called the 5' RACE reads through MiXCR, storing one row per CDR3 protein. This sample has about 390,000 distinct CDR3 sequences; approximately 15% occur once, and the top ten carry around a fifth. The sample consisted of PBMCs or a T cell subset sorted from them (not recorded which). The rearrangement uses TRBV7-2 and TRBJ2-7; 8 positions match TRBD1. This receptor was identified in a man aged 18 to 30 who had mild COVID-19 (a few samples of this study predate the infection). Cell type and time point are not known. CDR3 DNA sequence: TGTGCCAGCAGCTTAGCGTTGGACAGGGCCTACGAGCAGTACTTC. It translates to CASSLALDRAYEQYF.